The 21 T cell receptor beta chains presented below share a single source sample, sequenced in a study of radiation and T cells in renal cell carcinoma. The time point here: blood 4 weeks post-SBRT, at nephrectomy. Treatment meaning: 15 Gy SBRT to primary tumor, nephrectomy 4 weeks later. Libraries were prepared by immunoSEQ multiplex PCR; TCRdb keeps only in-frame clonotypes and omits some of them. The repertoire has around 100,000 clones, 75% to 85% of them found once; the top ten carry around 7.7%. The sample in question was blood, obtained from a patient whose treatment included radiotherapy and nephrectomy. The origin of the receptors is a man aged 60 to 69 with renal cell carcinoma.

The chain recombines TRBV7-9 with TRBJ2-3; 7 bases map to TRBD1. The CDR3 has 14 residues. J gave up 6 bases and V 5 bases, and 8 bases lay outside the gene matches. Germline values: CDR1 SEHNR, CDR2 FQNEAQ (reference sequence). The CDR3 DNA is TGTGCCAGCAGCAGACGGACAGGAGAGGATACGCAGTATTTT. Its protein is CASSRRTGEDTQYF.

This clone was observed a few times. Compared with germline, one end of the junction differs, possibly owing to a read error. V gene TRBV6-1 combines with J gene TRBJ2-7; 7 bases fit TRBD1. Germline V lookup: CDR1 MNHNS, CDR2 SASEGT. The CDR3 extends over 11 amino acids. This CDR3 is CASSEAGDRPF. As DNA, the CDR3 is TGTGCCAGCAGTGAAGCGGGGGACAGACCTTTC.

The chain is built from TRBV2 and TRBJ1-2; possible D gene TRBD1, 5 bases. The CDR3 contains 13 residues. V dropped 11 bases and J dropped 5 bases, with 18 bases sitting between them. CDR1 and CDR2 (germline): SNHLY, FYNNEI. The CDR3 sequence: CASSGGRGYGYTF. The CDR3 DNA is TGTGCCTCCAGCGGGGGTAGAGGGTATGGCTACACCTTC.

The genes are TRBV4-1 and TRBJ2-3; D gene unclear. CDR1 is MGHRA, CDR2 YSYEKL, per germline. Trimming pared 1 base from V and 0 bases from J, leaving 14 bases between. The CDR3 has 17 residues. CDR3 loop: CASSQGPARKSTDTQYF. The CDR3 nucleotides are TGCGCCAGCAGCCAAGGACCGGCGCGGAAAAGCACAGATACGCAGTATTTT.

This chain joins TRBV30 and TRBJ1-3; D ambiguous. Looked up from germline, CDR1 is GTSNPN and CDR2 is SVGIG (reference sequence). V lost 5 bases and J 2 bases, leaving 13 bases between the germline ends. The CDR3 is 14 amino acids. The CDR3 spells CAWVVRGTGNTIYF. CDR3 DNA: TGTGCCTGGGTTGTTAGAGGGACTGGAAACACCATATATTTT.

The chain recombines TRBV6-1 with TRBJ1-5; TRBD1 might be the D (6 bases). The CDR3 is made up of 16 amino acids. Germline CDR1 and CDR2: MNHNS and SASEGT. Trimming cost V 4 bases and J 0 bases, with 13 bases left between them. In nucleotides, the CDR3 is TGTGCCAGCAGTGGCCTACAGGGTTATAGCAATCAGCCCCAGCATTTT. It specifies CASSGLQGYSNQPQHF.

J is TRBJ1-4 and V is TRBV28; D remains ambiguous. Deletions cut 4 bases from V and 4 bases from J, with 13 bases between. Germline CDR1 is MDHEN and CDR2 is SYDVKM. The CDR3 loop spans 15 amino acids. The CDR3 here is CASSSTTNLNEKLFF. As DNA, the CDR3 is TGTGCCAGCAGTTCAACGACAAACCTTAATGAAAAACTGTTTTTT.

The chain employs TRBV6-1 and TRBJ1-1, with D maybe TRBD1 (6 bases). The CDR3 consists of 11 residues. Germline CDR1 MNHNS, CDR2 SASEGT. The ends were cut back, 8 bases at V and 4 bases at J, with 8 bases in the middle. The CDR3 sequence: CASSQGTEAFF. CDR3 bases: TGTGCCAGCTCACAGGGCACTGAAGCTTTCTTT.

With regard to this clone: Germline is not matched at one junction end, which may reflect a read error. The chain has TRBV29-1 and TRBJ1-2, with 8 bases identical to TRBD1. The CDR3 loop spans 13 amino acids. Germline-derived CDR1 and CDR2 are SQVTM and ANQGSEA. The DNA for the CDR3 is TGCAGCGTTCAAGAGACAGGGGACTCTGGCTACACCTTC. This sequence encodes CSVQETGDSGYTF.

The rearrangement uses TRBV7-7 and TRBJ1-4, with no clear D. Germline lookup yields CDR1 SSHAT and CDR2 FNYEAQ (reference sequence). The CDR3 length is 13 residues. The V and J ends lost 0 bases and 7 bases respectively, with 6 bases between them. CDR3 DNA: TGTGCCAGCAGCTTAGCCCTAAGTGAAAAACTGTTTTTT. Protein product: CASSLALSEKLFF.

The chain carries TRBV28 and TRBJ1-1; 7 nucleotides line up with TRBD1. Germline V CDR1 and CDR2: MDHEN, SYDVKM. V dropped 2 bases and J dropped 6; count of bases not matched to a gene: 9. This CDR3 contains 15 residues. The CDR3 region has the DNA TGTGCCAGCAGTTTACCAACAGGGGACGTCGCTGAAGCTTTCTTT. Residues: CASSLPTGDVAEAFF.

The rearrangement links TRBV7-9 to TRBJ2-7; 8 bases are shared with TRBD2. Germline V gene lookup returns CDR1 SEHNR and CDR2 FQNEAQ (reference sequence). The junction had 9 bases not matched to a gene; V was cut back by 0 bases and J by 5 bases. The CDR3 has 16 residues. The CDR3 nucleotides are TGTGCCAGCAGCTTAGCGCTCGGGGGGGAAAGGCACGAGCAGTACTTC. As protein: CASSLALGGERHEQYF.

Here the CDR3 reads CASSLVGNPYEQYF. CDR3 coding DNA: TGTGCCAGCAGCTTAGTAGGTAACCCCTACGAGCAGTACTTC. This chain connects TRBV7-2 to TRBJ2-7; D not certain. In germline, CDR1 is SGHTA, CDR2 FQGNSA. This CDR3 is 14 amino acids long. Trimming pared 1 base from V and 2 bases from J, leaving 9 bases between. The complete variable domain, with remaining parts taken from reference TRBV7-2 and TRBJ2-7, reads GAGVSQSPSNKVTEKGKDVELRCDPISGHTALYWYRQSLGQGLEFLIYFQGNSAPDKSGLPSDRFSAERTGGSVSTLTIQRTQQEDSAVYLCASSLVGNPYEQYFGPGTRLTVT.

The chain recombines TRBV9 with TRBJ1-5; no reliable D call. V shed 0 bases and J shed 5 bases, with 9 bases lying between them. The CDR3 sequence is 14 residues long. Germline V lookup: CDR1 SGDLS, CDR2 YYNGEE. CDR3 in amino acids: CASSVGEGDQPQHF. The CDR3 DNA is TGTGCCAGCAGCGTAGGGGAGGGCGATCAGCCCCAGCATTTT. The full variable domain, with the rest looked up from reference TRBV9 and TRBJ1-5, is DSGVTQTPKHLITATGQRVTLRCSPRSGDLSVYWYQQSLDQGLQFLIQYYNGEERAKGNILERFSAQQFPDLHSELNLSSLELGDSALYFCASSVGEGDQPQHFGDGTRLSIL.

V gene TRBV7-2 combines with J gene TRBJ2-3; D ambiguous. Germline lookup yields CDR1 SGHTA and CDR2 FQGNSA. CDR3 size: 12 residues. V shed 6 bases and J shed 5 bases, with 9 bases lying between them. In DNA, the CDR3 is TGTGCCAGCAGTTTCCAAGGAGATACGCAGTATTTT. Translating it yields CASSFQGDTQYF.

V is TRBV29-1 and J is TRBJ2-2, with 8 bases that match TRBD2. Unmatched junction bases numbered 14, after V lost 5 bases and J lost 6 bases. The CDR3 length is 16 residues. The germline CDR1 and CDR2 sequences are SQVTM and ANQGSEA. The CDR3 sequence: CSVSDRSGIGAGELFF. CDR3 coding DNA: TGCAGCGTTAGCGACCGTAGCGGGATCGGCGCCGGGGAGCTGTTTTTT.

CDR3: CASSHPEVDQETQYF. The CDR3 coding sequence is TGCGCCAGCAGCCATCCCGAGGTCGACCAAGAGACCCAGTACTTC. The chain couples TRBV4-1 to TRBJ2-5; D not resolved. CDR1 is MGHRA and CDR2 is YSYEKL in the germline V gene. V lost 3 bases to trimming and J lost 0 bases, with 11 bases between them. CDR3 size: 15 residues.

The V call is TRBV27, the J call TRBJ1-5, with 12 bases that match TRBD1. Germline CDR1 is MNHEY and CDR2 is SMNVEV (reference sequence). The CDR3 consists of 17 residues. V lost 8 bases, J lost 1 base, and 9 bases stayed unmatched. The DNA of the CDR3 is TGTGCCAGCCTCCGGGACAGGGGGCGCATCAGCAATCAGCCCCAGCATTTT. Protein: CASLRDRGRISNQPQHF.

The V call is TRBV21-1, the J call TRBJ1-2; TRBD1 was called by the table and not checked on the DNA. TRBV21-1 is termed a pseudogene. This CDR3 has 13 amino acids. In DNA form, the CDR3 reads TGTGCCAGCAGCAAAGGTGGCAGGGATGGCTACACCTTC. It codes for CASSKGGRDGYTF.

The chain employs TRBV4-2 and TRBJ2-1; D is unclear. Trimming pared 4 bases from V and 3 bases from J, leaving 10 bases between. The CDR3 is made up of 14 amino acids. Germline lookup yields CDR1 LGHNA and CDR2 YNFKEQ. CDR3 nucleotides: TGTGCCAGCAGCCCACACCGGGTCTACAATGAGCAGTTCTTC. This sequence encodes CASSPHRVYNEQFF.

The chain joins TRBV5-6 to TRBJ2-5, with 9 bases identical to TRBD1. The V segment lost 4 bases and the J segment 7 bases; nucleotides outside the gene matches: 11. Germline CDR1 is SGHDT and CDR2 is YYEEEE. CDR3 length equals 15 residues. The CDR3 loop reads CASSPGTGRIRTQYF. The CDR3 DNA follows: TGTGCCAGCAGCCCCGGGACAGGGAGGATAAGGACCCAGTACTTC.